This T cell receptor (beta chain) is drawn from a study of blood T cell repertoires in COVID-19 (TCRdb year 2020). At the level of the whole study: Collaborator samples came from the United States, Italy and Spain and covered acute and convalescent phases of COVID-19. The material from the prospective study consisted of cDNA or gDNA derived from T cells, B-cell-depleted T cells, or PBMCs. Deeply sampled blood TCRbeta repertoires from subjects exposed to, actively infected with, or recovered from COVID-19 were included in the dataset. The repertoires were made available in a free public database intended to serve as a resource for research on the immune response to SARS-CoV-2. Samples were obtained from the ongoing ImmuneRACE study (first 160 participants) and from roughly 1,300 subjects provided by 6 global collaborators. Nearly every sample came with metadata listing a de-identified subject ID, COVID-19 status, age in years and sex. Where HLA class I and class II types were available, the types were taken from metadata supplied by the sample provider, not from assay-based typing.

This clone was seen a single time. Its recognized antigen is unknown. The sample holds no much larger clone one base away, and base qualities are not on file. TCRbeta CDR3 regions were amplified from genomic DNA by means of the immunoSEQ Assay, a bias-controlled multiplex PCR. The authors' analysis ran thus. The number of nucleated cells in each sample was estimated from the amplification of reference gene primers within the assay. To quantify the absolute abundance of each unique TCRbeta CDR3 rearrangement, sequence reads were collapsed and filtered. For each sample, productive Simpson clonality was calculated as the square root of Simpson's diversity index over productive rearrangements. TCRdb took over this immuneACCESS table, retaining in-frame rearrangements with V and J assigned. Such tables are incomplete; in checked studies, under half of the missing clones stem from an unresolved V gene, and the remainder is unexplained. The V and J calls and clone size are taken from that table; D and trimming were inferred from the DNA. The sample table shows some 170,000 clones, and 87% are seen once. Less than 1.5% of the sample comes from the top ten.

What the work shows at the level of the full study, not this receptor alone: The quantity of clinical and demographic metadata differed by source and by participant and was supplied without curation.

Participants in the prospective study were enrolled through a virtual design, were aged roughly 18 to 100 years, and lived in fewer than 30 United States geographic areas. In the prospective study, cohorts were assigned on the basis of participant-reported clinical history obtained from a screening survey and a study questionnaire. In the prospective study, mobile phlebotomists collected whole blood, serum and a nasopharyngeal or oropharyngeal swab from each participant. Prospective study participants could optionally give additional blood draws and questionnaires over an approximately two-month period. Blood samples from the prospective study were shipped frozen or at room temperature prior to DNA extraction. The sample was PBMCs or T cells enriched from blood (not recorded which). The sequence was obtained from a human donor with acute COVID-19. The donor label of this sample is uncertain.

The encoded CDR3 is CASSSGRPTEAFF. The sequenced DNA is TGTGCCAGCAGTTCGGGGAGGCCCACTGAAGCTTTCTTT. The V gene is TRBV6-2 or TRBV6-3 and the J gene is TRBJ1-1, with no D gene named confidently. Relative to germline, V is 4 bases shorter and J is 4 bases shorter, with 10 bases between their ends. Its CDR3 holds 13 amino acids, cysteine through phenylalanine. Only the CDR3 DNA stays, 39 bases, in frame from base 1. CDR1 and CDR2 are drawn from the germline V gene: MNHEY, SVGEGT.